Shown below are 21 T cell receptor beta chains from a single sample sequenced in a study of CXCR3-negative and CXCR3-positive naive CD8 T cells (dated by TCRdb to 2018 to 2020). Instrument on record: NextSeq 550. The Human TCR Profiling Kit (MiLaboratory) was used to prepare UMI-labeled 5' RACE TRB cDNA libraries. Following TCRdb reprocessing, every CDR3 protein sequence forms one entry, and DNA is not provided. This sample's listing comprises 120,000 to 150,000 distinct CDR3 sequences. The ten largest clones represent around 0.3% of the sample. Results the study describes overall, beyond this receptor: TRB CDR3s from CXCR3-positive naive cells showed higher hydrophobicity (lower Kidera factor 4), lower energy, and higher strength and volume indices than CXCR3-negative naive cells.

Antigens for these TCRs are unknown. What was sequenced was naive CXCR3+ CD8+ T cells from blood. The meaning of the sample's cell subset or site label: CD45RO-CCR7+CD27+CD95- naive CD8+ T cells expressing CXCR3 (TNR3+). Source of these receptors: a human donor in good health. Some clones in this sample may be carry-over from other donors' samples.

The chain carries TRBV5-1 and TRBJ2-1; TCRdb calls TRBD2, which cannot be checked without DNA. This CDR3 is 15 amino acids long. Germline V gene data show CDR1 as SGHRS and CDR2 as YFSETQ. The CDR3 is CASSAAYAGVNEQFF.

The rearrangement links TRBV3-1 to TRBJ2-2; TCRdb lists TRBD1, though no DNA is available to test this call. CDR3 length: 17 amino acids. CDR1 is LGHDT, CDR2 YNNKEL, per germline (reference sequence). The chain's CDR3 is CASSPRTGALNTGELFF. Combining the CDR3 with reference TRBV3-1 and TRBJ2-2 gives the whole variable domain DTAVSQTPKYLVTQMGNDKSIKCEQNLGHDTMYWYKQDSKKFLKIMFSYNNKELIINETVPNRFSPKSPDKAHLNLHINSLELGDSAVYFCASSPRTGALNTGELFFGEGSRLTVL.

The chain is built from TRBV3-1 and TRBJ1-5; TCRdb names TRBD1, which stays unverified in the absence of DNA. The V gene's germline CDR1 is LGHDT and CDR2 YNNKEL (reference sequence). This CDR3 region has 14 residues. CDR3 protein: CASSPGQGFQPQHF.

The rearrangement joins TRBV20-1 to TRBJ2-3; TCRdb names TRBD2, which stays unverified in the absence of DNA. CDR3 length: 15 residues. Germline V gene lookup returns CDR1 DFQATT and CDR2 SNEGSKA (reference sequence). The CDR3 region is CSARALAGEWDTQYF.

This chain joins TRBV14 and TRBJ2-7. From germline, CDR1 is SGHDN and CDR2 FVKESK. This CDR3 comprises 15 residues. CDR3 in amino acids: CASSQVGGRYYEQYF.

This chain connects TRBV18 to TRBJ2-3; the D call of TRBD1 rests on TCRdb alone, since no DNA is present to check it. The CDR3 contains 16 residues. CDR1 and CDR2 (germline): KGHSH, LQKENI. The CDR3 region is CASSPDRQGREDTQYF.

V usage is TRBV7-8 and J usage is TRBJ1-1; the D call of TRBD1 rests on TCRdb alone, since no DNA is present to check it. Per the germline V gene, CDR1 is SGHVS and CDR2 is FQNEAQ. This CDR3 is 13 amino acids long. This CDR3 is CASSLQGAAEAFF. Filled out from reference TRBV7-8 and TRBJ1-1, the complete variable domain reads GAGVSQSPRYKVAKRGQDVALRCDPISGHVSLFWYQQALGQGPEFLTYFQNEAQLDKSGLPSDRFFAERPEGSVSTLKIQRTQQEDSAVYLCASSLQGAAEAFFGQGTRLTVV.

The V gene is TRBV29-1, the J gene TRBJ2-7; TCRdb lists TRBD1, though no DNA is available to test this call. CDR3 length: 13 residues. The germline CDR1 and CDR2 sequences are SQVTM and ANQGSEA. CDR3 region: CSAIGGQGTEQYF.

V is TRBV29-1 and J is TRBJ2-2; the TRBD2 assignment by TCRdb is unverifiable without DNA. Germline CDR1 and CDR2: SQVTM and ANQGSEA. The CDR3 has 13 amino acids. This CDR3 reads CSVRDSYTGELFF.

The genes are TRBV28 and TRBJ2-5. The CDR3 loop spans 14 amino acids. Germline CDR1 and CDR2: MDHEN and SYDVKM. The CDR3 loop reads CASSSLTDQETQYF.

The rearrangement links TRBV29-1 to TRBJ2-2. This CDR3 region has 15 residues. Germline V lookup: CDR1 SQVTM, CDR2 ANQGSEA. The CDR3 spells CSVEDGRGTTGELFF.

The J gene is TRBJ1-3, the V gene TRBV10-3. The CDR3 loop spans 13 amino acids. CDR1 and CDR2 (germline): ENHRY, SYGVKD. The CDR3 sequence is CAIRNIVGNTIYF.

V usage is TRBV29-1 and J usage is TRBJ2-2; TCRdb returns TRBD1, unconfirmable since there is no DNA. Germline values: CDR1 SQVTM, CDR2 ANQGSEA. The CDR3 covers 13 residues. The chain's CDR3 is CSASRGASGELFF.

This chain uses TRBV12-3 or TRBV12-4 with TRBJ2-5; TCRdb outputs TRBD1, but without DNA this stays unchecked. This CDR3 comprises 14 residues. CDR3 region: CASSLVHQGGTQYF.

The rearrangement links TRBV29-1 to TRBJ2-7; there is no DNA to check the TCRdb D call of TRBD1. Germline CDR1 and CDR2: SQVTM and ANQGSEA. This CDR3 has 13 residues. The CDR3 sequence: CSARGEASDEQYF.

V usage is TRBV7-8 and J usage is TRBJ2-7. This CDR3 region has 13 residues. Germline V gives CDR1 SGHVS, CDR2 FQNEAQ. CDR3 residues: CASSLSPFYEQYF.

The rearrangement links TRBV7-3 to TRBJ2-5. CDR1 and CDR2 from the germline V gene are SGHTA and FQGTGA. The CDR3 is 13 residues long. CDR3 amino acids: CASSSYLGETQYF.

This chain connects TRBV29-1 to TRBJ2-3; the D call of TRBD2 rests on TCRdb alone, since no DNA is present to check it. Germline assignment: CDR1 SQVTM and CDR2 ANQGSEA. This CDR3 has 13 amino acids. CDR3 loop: CSGEVGDTDTQYF.

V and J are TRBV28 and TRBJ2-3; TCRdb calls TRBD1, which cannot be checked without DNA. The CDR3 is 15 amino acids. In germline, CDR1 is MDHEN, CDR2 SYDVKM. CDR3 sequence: CASSLFTGSTDTQYF. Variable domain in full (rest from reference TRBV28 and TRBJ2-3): DVKVTQSSRYLVKRTGEKVFLECVQDMDHENMFWYRQDPGLGLRLIYFSYDVKMKEKGDIPEGYSVSREKKERFSLILESASTNQTSMYLCASSLFTGSTDTQYFGPGTRLTVL.

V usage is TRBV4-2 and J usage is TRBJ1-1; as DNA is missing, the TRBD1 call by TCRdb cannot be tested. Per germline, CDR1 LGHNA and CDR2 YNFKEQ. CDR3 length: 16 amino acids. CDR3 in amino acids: CASSQVFRGKNTEAFF.

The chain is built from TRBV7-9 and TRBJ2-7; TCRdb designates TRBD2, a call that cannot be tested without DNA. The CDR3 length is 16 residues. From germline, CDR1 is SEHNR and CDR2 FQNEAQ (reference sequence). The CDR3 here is CASSPTPGLAVLEQYF.